The clone carrying this TCR beta chain was found once. Generated by immunoSEQ multiplex PCR, the TCRdb table keeps only in-frame clones and is missing some. This table has 100,000 to 150,000 clones, roughly 91% appearing once. This sample stems from a study of control samples from healthy donors and cancer patients. The sample consisted of PBMCs. This receptor was identified in a man aged 45-65 years with head and neck cancer.

CDR3: CASSKGGGFQETQYF. In DNA form, the CDR3 reads TGTGCCAGCAGCAAGGGGGGAGGGTTCCAAGAGACCCAGTACTTC. The genes are TRBV3-1 (or the pseudogene TRBV3-2) and TRBJ2-5; possibly TRBD2 for D (7 bases). Germline V gene data show CDR1 as LGHDT and CDR2 as YNNKEL (reference sequence). The germline V and J ends were trimmed by 5 bases and 1 base, with 14 bases remaining between them. The CDR3 runs 15 residues.